This section outlines one T cell receptor beta chain sequence together with its context. Its antigen is unidentified. These data are taken from a study of blood T cells in healthy people across ages. Study information: For every two T cells, template switching captured about one barcoded beta molecule.

Sample-barcoded 5' priming and a J-beta primer mix drove a second PCR of about 6 to 11 cycles. Every cDNA was tagged by a template-switch adaptor with 12 random nucleotides. TCRdb re-analysed the 5' RACE reads in MiXCR, keeping a single row per CDR3 protein. Here the sample spans roughly 1.6 million distinct CDR3 sequences, approximately 32% being singletons. The V gene lost 2 bases and the J gene lost 5 bases, with 11 bases spanning the gap. The germline V gene encodes CDR1 SGHRS and CDR2 YFSETQ. The CDR3 is 14 amino acids. General study findings and limits: Relative to aged donors, long-lived donors carried more naive CD4+ cells and displayed higher diversity. The donors' CMV status was not determined, possibly confounding changes in expanded clonotypes.

The specimen sequenced was blood. This chain links TRBV5-1 with TRBJ2-1; a weak D match, TRBD2 (6 bases). The clonotype originates from a woman aged 25 to 39 in good health. The CDR3 is CASSFSSVDNEQFF. CDR3 DNA: TGCGCCAGCAGCTTCTCTAGCGTAGACAATGAGCAGTTCTTC.